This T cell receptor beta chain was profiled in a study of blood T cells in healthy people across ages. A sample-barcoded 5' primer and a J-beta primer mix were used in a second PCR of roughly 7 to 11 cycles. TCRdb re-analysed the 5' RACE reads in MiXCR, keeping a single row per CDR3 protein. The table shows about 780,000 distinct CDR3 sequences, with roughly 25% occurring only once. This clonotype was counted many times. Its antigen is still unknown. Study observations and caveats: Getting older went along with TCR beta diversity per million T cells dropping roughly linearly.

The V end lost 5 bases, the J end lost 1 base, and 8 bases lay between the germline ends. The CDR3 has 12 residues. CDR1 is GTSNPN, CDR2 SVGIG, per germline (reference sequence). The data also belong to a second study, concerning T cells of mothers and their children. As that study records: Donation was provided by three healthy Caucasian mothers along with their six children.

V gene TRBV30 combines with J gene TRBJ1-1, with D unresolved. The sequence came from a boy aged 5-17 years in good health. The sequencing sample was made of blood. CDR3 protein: CAWGFSNTEAFF. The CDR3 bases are TGTGCCTGGGGGTTCTCGAACACTGAAGCTTTCTTT.